These T cell receptor beta chains were read from a single sample in a study of early T cells in non-severe SARS-CoV-2 infection. TCRdb re-derived calls from the 5' RACE reads in MiXCR, one entry per CDR3 protein. The sample consists of 75,000 to 80,000 distinct CDR3 sequences, around 8.7% of them appearing once. Material: whole blood. All receptors derive from an adult who was a healthcare worker with PCR-confirmed SARS-CoV-2 infection or an uninfected control (not recorded which). Each CDR3 is given with its conserved first and last residue. Fields, in order: J gene, clone size, D gene, V gene, CDR3 protein, CDR3 DNA. A D gene is named only where the DNA matches it firmly. The size of a clone is reported for some rows only, either as once, few or many, or as a class for expanded clones.

j_gene: TRBJ1-1; abundance: .; d_gene: TRBD1; v_gene: TRBV9; CDR3aa: CASSVDGDREAFF; CDR3nt: TGTGCCAGCAGCGTAGACGGGGACAGAGAAGCTTTCTTT
j_gene: TRBJ1-5; abundance: many; d_gene: .; v_gene: TRBV7-2; CDR3aa: CASSVSSSSNQPQHF; CDR3nt: TGTGCCAGCAGCGTAAGTTCTTCTAGCAATCAGCCCCAGCATTTT
j_gene: TRBJ2-4; abundance: many; d_gene: .; v_gene: TRBV14; CDR3aa: CASSPGHKNIQYF; CDR3nt: TGTGCCAGCAGCCCGGGACACAAAAACATTCAGTACTTC
j_gene: TRBJ2-1; abundance: few; d_gene: TRBD2; v_gene: TRBV9; CDR3aa: CASSGRLAGVYEQFF; CDR3nt: TGTGCCAGCAGCGGTAGACTAGCGGGAGTCTACGAGCAGTTCTTC
j_gene: TRBJ2-7; abundance: many; d_gene: TRBD2; v_gene: TRBV19; CDR3aa: CASSITSEGSYEQYF; CDR3nt: TGTGCCAGTAGTATTACTAGCGAGGGCTCCTACGAGCAGTACTTC
j_gene: TRBJ2-7; abundance: .; d_gene: .; v_gene: TRBV12-3/TRBV12-4; CDR3aa: CASRGADAEQYF; CDR3nt: TGTGCCAGCAGAGGGGCGGATGCCGAGCAGTACTTC
j_gene: TRBJ2-6; abundance: many; d_gene: .; v_gene: TRBV19; CDR3aa: CASSWGLSGANVLTF; CDR3nt: TGTGCCAGTAGTTGGGGCCTGTCTGGGGCCAACGTCCTGACTTTC
j_gene: TRBJ1-2; abundance: .; d_gene: TRBD1; v_gene: TRBV28; CDR3aa: CASTITGDDGYTF; CDR3nt: TGTGCCAGCACCATTACAGGGGACGATGGCTACACCTTC
j_gene: TRBJ2-7; abundance: .; d_gene: .; v_gene: TRBV20-1; CDR3aa: CSASQGLISYEQYF; CDR3nt: TGCAGTGCTAGCCAAGGGCTGATCTCCTACGAGCAGTACTTC
j_gene: TRBJ1-6; abundance: .; d_gene: .; v_gene: TRBV6-1; CDR3aa: CASGRDFLEAPLHF; CDR3nt: TGTGCCAGCGGACGGGACTTCCTTGAGGCACCCCTCCACTTT